This T cell receptor beta chain was sequenced for a study of cytomegalovirus exposure and HLA in healthy donors. J was trimmed by 5 bases and V by 4 bases; bases with no gene match: 7. Germline V CDR1 and CDR2: SGHRS, YFSETQ. The CDR3 runs 15 residues. This clone occurred a few times. What it binds is unknown. 13 Jbeta primers and 60 Vbeta primers were used for the PCR. TCRdb keeps only in-frame clones here, not all; method: immunoSEQ multiplex PCR. In the table there are roughly 36,000 clones, about 74% of which are singletons. Points from the study as a whole: Further analysis was carried out later, and it showed several of the most significant clusters appearing linked to common viral pathogens.

This TCR derives from a man younger than 45 in good health and CMV-seronegative. J is TRBJ2-5 and V is TRBV5-1, with TRBD2 matching 11 bases. Material for sequencing was PBMCs. CDR3 loop: CASSPLTSGAETQYF. The CDR3 coding sequence is TGCGCCAGCAGCCCGCTGACTAGCGGGGCCGAGACCCAGTACTTC.